This TCR beta chain appears in the sequencing data of a study of blood T cell repertoires in COVID-19. Looking at the study overall: Acute-phase and convalescent COVID-19 samples originated in the United States, Italy and Spain. PBMCs, B-cell-depleted T cells, or T cells were the source of the cDNA or gDNA that made up the material.

Study processing details: Reference gene primer amplification in the assay estimated nucleated cell counts. Here immunoSEQ multiplex PCR was the method, and the copy in TCRdb shows in-frame clones only, minus some. Clonal size and the V and J genes are those of that table, whereas D and trimming came from the DNA. The table has roughly 100,000 clones, almost 80% seen once. The CDR3 is 14 amino acids. Germline V gene lookup returns CDR1 MDHEN and CDR2 SYDVKM. V was clipped by 6 bases and J by 2 bases, with 13 bases between them. The sequence derives from a man aged 55 to 70 with active or convalescent COVID-19. Sequencing input: peripheral blood. The chain is built from TRBV28 and TRBJ1-2, with TRBD1 as a possible D gene (5 bases). The CDR3 sequence: CASRQDRVNYGYTF. In nucleotides, the CDR3 is TGTGCCAGCAGGCAAGACAGAGTAAACTATGGCTACACCTTC.